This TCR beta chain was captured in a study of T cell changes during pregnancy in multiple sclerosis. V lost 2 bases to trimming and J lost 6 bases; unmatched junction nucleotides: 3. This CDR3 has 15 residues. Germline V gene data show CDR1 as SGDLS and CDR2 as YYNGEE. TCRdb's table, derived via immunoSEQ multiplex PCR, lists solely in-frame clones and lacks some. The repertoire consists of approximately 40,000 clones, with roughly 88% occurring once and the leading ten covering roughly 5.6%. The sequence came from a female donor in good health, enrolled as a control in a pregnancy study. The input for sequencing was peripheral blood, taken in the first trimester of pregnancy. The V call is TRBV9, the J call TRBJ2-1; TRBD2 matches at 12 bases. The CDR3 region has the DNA TGTGCCAGCAGCGTTAAACTAGCGGGAGGCAATGAGCAGTTCTTC. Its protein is CASSVKLAGGNEQFF.